Reported below is one TCR beta chain. CDR3 length equals 17 residues. Between the trimmed V and J ends, which lost 3 bases and 2 bases, there was a span of 16 bases. Looked up from germline, CDR1 is MNHEY and CDR2 is SMNVEV (reference sequence). This sample is drawn from a study of CD4 T cells in relation to SARS-CoV-2 and coronaviruses. Study in general: Convalescent donors were aged roughly 21 to 80, with median approximately 42 years. Two subjects were Hispanic; patients were roughly eight males and a few females.

Cryopreserved PBMCs were CD4-enriched, then split into naive and memory cells. The table came from immunoSEQ multiplex PCR; TCRdb's copy has only in-frame clones and leaves some out. The sample records some 60,000 clones, about 91% being singletons. The V call is TRBV27, the J call TRBJ2-2; no reliable D call. This clonotype was sampled from an adult with COVID-19. Sequenced sample: naive CD4+ T cells from PBMCs. Subset in this sample: naive CD4+ T cells isolated by negative enrichment. The CDR3 sequence is CASSFFRIPANTGELFF. CDR3 nucleotides: TGTGCCAGCAGTTTTTTCAGGATCCCCGCTAACACCGGGGAGCTGTTTTTT.